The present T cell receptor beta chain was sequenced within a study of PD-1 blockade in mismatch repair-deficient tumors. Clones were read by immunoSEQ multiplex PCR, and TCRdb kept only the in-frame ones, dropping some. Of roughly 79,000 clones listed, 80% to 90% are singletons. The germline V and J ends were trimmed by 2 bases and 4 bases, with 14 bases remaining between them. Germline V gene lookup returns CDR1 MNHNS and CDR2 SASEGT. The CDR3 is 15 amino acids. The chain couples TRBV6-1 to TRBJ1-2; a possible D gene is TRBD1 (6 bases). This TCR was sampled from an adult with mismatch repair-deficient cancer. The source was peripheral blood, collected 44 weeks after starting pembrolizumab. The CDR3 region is CASSELAARGYGYTF. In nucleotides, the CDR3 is TGTGCCAGCAGTGAATTGGCCGCCAGGGGCTATGGCTACACCTTC.